These T cell receptor beta chains were read from a single sample in a study of early T cells in non-severe SARS-CoV-2 infection. In TCRdb, the 5' RACE reads were re-called with MiXCR into one record per CDR3 protein. The table shows 30,000 to 40,000 distinct CDR3 sequences, with roughly 7.9% occurring only once. Sample: whole blood, taken at baseline. The source of these receptors is an adult who was a healthcare worker with PCR-confirmed SARS-CoV-2 infection or an uninfected control (not recorded which). The CDR3 runs from the conserved cysteine through the conserved F or W. The D gene is left open where the match is weak. Clone size is given for some rows only: seen once, a few or many times, or a class if the clone is expanded.

- 21 TRBJ1-4 TRBD1 TRBV19 CASSIGPGQPIATLVGEKLFF TGTGCCAGTAGTATAGGCCCGGGACAGCCCATCGCCACTTTGGTTGGGGAAAAACTGTTTTTT
- 14 TRBJ2-2 - TRBV5-1 CASSLWDIAGELFF TGCGCCAGCAGCCTATGGGACATTGCCGGGGAGCTGTTTTTT
many 11 TRBJ2-1 - TRBV7-2 CASSWGAEQFF TGTGCCAGCAGCTGGGGGGCTGAGCAGTTCTTC
few 12 TRBJ2-3 - TRBV20-1 CSASLASDTQYF TGCAGTGCTAGTCTGGCATCGGATACGCAGTATTTT
- 16 TRBJ2-1 TRBD2 TRBV12-3/TRBV12-4 CASSSGLAGVVGEQFF TGTGCCAGCAGTTCGGGACTAGCGGGGGTAGTGGGTGAGCAGTTCTTC
many 13 TRBJ2-3 - TRBV4-2 CASSQEIADTQYF TGTGCCAGCAGCCAAGAAATAGCAGATACGCAGTATTTT
- 14 TRBJ2-5 TRBD2 TRBV20-1 CCLHSGGVKETQYF TGCTGTCTTCATAGCGGGGGCGTCAAAGAGACCCAGTACTTC
few 12 TRBJ1-3 - TRBV12-3/TRBV12-4 CASSRAPGTIYF TGTGCCAGCAGTCGGGCCCCGGGGACCATATATTTT
few 13 TRBJ1-2 - TRBV2 CASSDWQSSGYTF TGTGCCAGCAGTGATTGGCAGTCGTCTGGCTACACCTTC
- 15 TRBJ2-3 TRBD2 TRBV20-1 CSASSTGGKADTQYF TGCAGTGCTAGCTCCACGGGGGGGAAGGCAGATACGCAGTATTTT
many 16 TRBJ2-2 - TRBV20-1 CSARDRVGGSTGELFF TGCAGTGCTAGAGACAGGGTAGGAGGAAGCACCGGGGAGCTGTTTTTT
few 13 TRBJ2-7 TRBD1 TRBV20-1 CSAIGTGAYEQYF TGCAGTGCCATAGGGACAGGAGCCTACGAGCAGTACTTC
few 14 TRBJ2-7 - TRBV25-1 CASSEASQGYEQYF TGTGCCAGCAGTGAAGCCTCTCAGGGTTACGAGCAGTACTTC
few 16 TRBJ1-2 - TRBV4-1 CASSLQSDRPNYGYTF TGCGCCAGCAGCCTACAGTCGGACAGACCTAACTATGGCTACACCTTC
few 13 TRBJ2-3 - TRBV6-2/TRBV6-3 CASRDSSTDTQYF TGTGCCAGCAGGGACAGTAGCACAGATACGCAGTATTTT
many 14 TRBJ2-7 - TRBV7-2 CASSLGGTFYEQYF TGTGCCAGCAGCTTAGGAGGGACCTTTTACGAGCAGTACTTC
many 21 TRBJ2-3 - TRBV21-1 CASSKEGSGGPAGDGTDTQYF TGTGCCAGCAGCAAAGAGGGTAGCGGGGGCCCGGCCGGTGATGGCACAGATACGCAGTATTTT
- 15 TRBJ2-1 TRBD1 TRBV29-1 CSVTTGDPRYNEQFF TGCAGCGTTACTACAGGGGATCCGAGATACAATGAGCAGTTCTTC
- 16 TRBJ2-3 - TRBV7-9 CASSLGDGASTDTQYF TGTGCCAGCAGCTTAGGGGACGGGGCTAGCACAGATACGCAGTATTTT
- 15 TRBJ2-7 - TRBV7-6 CASSRRDGSSYEQYF TGTGCCAGCAGCAGGCGGGACGGGAGCTCCTACGAGCAGTACTTC
- 11 TRBJ2-7 - TRBV6-2/TRBV6-3 CASSYLYEQYF TGTGCCAGCAGTTACCTTTACGAGCAGTACTTC
few 14 TRBJ2-1 - TRBV6-2/TRBV6-3 CASKAVSSYNEQFF TGTGCCAGCAAGGCGGTAAGCTCCTACAATGAGCAGTTCTTC
- 14 TRBJ2-7 TRBD2 TRBV11-2 CASSLGLAAYEQYF TGTGCCAGCAGCTTGGGACTAGCTGCCTACGAGCAGTACTTC
few 14 TRBJ1-5 - TRBV6-2/TRBV6-3 CASSGGPENQPQHF TGTGCCAGCAGTGGCGGACCGGAAAATCAGCCCCAGCATTTT
- 13 TRBJ1-2 TRBD1 TRBV28 CASSMTGSYGYTF TGTGCCAGCAGTATGACAGGGTCCTATGGCTACACCTTC
many 14 TRBJ1-6 - TRBV5-5 CASSSWGINSPLHF TGTGCCAGCAGCTCCTGGGGGATCAATTCACCCCTCCACTTT
- 14 TRBJ2-7 TRBD2 TRBV5-6 CASSLPGGALVQYF TGTGCCAGCAGCTTGCCCGGGGGGGCTTTGGTGCAGTACTTC
many 13 TRBJ2-7 - TRBV27 CASSLSGLAEQYF TGTGCCAGCAGTTTATCGGGACTGGCCGAGCAGTACTTC
- 13 TRBJ1-2 TRBD1 TRBV14 CASSQTGIYGYTF TGTGCCAGCAGCCAGACAGGGATCTATGGCTACACCTTC
- 14 TRBJ1-2 - TRBV12-3/TRBV12-4 CASSFGGGNYGYTF TGTGCCAGCAGTTTCGGGGGCGGTAACTATGGCTACACCTTC
few 12 TRBJ2-5 - TRBV2 CASSTEVRTQYF TGTGCCAGCAGTACAGAAGTTCGGACCCAGTACTTC
many 15 TRBJ2-1 TRBD1 TRBV5-6 CASASAGQGYNEQFF TGTGCCAGCGCAAGCGCCGGACAGGGCTACAATGAGCAGTTCTTC
few 16 TRBJ2-7 TRBD2 TRBV7-9 CASSLADAGGFYEQYF TGTGCCAGCAGCTTAGCGGATGCGGGGGGCTTCTACGAGCAGTACTTC
- 12 TRBJ2-1 TRBD2 TRBV24-1 CATSDSGDEQFF TGTGCCACCAGTGATAGCGGGGATGAGCAGTTCTTC
many 18 TRBJ2-1 TRBD1 TRBV3-1 CASSQDRGPGQGTREQFF TGTGCCAGCAGCCAAGATAGGGGCCCGGGACAGGGGACTAGGGAGCAGTTCTTC
- 14 TRBJ1-1 - TRBV14 CASSQGLKGDGAFF TGTGCCAGCAGCCAAGGACTGAAGGGGGACGGAGCTTTCTTT
many 13 TRBJ1-1 - TRBV5-1 CASSSTWDTEAFF TGCGCCAGCAGCTCCACTTGGGACACTGAAGCTTTCTTT
few 12 TRBJ2-7 - TRBV29-1 CSSRTDSYEQYF TGCAGCTCCCGGACAGACTCCTACGAGCAGTACTTC
- 15 TRBJ2-4 - TRBV15 CATSRDLLQGNIQYF TGTGCCACCAGCAGAGATCTTCTACAGGGAAACATTCAGTACTTC
few 14 TRBJ2-4 TRBD2 TRBV28 CASSFGGAKNIQYF TGTGCCAGCAGTTTCGGGGGGGCCAAAAACATTCAGTACTTC
once 12 TRBJ2-5 - TRBV6-6 CASSTPQETQYF TGTGCCAGCAGCACTCCCCAAGAGACCCAGTACTTC
few 15 TRBJ2-1 TRBD2 TRBV6-4 CASSGSGGTYNEQFF TGTGCCAGCAGTGGAAGCGGGGGCACGTACAATGAGCAGTTCTTC
few 16 TRBJ2-3 TRBD2 TRBV11-2 CASRIAGQGWADTQYF TGTGCCAGCAGGATAGCGGGGCAGGGATGGGCAGATACGCAGTATTTT
many 11 TRBJ2-2 - TRBV20-1 CSALHTGELFF TGCAGTGCTTTACACACCGGGGAGCTGTTTTTT
few 12 TRBJ2-7 - TRBV5-1 CASSLQGYEQYF TGCGCCAGCAGCTTACAGGGCTACGAGCAGTACTTC
- 14 TRBJ2-7 TRBD1 TRBV7-2 CASSQDRAGYEQYF TGTGCCAGCAGCCAAGACAGGGCTGGATACGAGCAGTACTTC
many 15 TRBJ2-1 - TRBV7-9 CASSSGLGSYNEQFF TGTGCCAGCAGCTCTGGTCTCGGCTCATACAATGAGCAGTTCTTC
- 15 TRBJ2-6 - TRBV5-1 CASSQTTSGANVLTF TGCGCCAGCAGCCAGACAACTTCTGGGGCCAACGTCCTGACTTTC
many 15 TRBJ1-5 - TRBV7-9 CASSSFGVGNQPQHF TGTGCCAGCAGCTCGTTTGGGGTAGGCAATCAGCCCCAGCATTTT
- 17 TRBJ2-3 TRBD2 TRBV7-2 CASSLARLAGLEDTQYF TGTGCCAGCAGCTTAGCGCGACTAGCGGGGTTGGAAGATACGCAGTATTTT
many 15 TRBJ1-6 - TRBV9 CASSVGPGGNSPLHF TGTGCCAGCAGCGTAGGTCCAGGAGGCAATTCACCCCTCCACTTT
many 15 TRBJ2-7 TRBD1 TRBV7-2 CASSWSPGQHNEQYF TGTGCCAGCAGCTGGTCACCGGGACAGCACAACGAGCAGTACTTC
few 16 TRBJ1-1 TRBD1 TRBV28 CASSPRGTRENTEAFF TGTGCCAGCAGTCCCAGGGGGACCAGAGAGAACACTGAAGCTTTCTTT
- 10 TRBJ1-1 - TRBV29-1 CSVGPTEAFF TGCAGCGTTGGGCCCACTGAAGCTTTCTTT
many 13 TRBJ1-4 TRBD1 TRBV2 CASSETGVEKLFF TGTGCCAGCAGTGAAACAGGGGTGGAAAAACTGTTTTTT
- 14 TRBJ1-6 - TRBV6-5 CASTQARNYSPLHF TGTGCCAGCACCCAGGCCCGTAATTATTCACCCCTCCACTTT